Below are 28 T cell receptor beta chains sequenced from a single sample in a study of post-analysis software for immune sequencing data. Prepared libraries of TCR beta cDNA carried unique molecular identifiers. TCRdb reprocessed the PCR reads via MiXCR and lists one record per CDR3 protein. This sample yields approximately 730,000 distinct CDR3 sequences, of which around 46% are seen a single time; roughly 5% belongs to the top ten. The study, taken as a whole, reports: Elevated frequency relative to controls characterized several TRBV segments in patients, TRBV5-6, TRBV5-1 and TRBV20-1 among them.

For these TCRs, the target antigens are not known. The sample taken for sequencing was blood. Receptor source: a girl aged 10-17 years with multiple sclerosis.

The chain joins TRBV28 to TRBJ2-4; 12 bases map to TRBD2. The CDR3 has 17 amino acids. Unmatched junction bases numbered 5, after V lost 4 bases and J lost 1 base. The germline gives CDR1 MDHEN, CDR2 SYDVKM. The CDR3 here is CASSSTSGSWAKNIQYF. DNA of the CDR3: TGTGCCAGCAGTTCGACTAGCGGGAGCTGGGCCAAAAACATTCAGTACTTC. The full variable domain, its missing parts supplied by reference TRBV28 and TRBJ2-4, is DVKVTQSSRYLVKRTGEKVFLECVQDMDHENMFWYRQDPGLGLRLIYFSYDVKMKEKGDIPEGYSVSREKKERFSLILESASTNQTSMYLCASSSTSGSWAKNIQYFGAGTRLSVL.

The rearrangement links TRBV29-1 to TRBJ2-7; perhaps D is TRBD1 or TRBD2 (5 bases each). Per the germline V gene, CDR1 is SQVTM and CDR2 is ANQGSEA. The CDR3 is made up of 18 amino acids. V was cut by 6 bases and J by 6 bases, with 33 bases left in between. CDR3 nucleotides: TGCAGCGTAACGAACAGAGGACACGGGAAGGGAGCAAAAAGCGAGCAGTACTTC. Protein product: CSVTNRGHGKGAKSEQYF.

This chain joins TRBV27 and TRBJ2-1, with 8 positions matching TRBD2. CDR3 length equals 14 residues. The J segment lost 3 bases and the V segment lost 9 bases, leaving 7 bases of the junction unmatched. The V gene's germline CDR1 is MNHEY and CDR2 SMNVEV (reference sequence). CDR3 coding DNA: TGTGCCAGTAAACCGGGAGGGATCTACAATGAGCAGTTCTTC. It encodes CASKPGGIYNEQFF.

This clonotype was counted between two and nine times. This chain uses TRBV20-1 with TRBJ1-4; D is possibly TRBD1 (5 bases). Germline V lookup: CDR1 DFQATT, CDR2 SNEGSKA (reference sequence). V lost 7 bases, J lost 5 bases, and 8 bases lay in between. The CDR3 covers 11 residues. The CDR3 region has the DNA TGCAGTGGACAGTTAAATGAAAAACTGTTTTTT. This codes for CSGQLNEKLFF.

This chain connects TRBV3-1 to TRBJ2-1; the D gene is possibly TRBD2 (6 bases). V dropped 1 base and J dropped 6 bases, with 10 bases sitting between them. CDR3 length: 14 residues. Germline CDR1 and CDR2: LGHDT and YNNKEL (reference sequence). This CDR3 reads CASSQARLGNEQFF. CDR3 coding DNA: TGTGCCAGCAGCCAAGCGAGACTAGGCAATGAGCAGTTCTTC.

This clonotype was counted between two and nine times. This chain joins TRBV5-1 and TRBJ1-4; D not certain. Germline loops: CDR1 SGHRS, CDR2 YFSETQ. The CDR3 extends over 16 amino acids. The V gene lost 1 base and the J gene lost 3 bases, with 13 bases spanning the gap. CDR3 DNA: TGCGCCAGCAGCTTGATAGGAGTGGCAGCTAATGAAAAACTGTTTTTT. Its translation is CASSLIGVAANEKLFF.

This clonotype was seen a few times. This chain links TRBV5-1 with TRBJ2-1; 13 bases align to TRBD2. CDR3 size: 14 residues. Germline V gene data show CDR1 as SGHRS and CDR2 as YFSETQ. The junction had 4 bases not matched to a gene; V was cut back by 4 bases and J by 9 bases. CDR3 in DNA: TGCGCCAGCAGCGGGACTAGCGGGACCGGTGAGCAGTTCTTC. The encoded protein is CASSGTSGTGEQFF.

In its sample, this clonotype was seen a few times. The chain uses TRBV7-2 and TRBJ2-3; 12 positions agree with TRBD1. This CDR3 is built from 17 residues. V lost 1 base to trimming and J lost 4 bases; unmatched junction nucleotides: 6. From germline, CDR1 is SGHTA and CDR2 FQGNSA. Here the CDR3 DNA reads TGTGCCAGCAGCTTAGTTTCCGGGACAGGGGGCGCAGATACGCAGTATTTT. Translated, it gives CASSLVSGTGGADTQYF.

This clonotype was recorded a few times. The chain links TRBV15 to TRBJ1-5; D possibly corresponds to TRBD1 (6 bases). This CDR3 has 15 amino acids. Germline V gene sequence: CDR1 LNHNV, CDR2 YYDKDF (reference sequence). V gave up 2 bases and J gave up 4 bases, with 12 bases separating them. CDR3 nucleotide sequence: TGTGCCACCAGCAGAACCGGGACACCAAATCAGCCCCAGCATTTT. Its translation: CATSRTGTPNQPQHF.

This clonotype was detected only a few times. The chain recombines TRBV4-3 with TRBJ1-2; D unresolved. The germline V gene has CDR1 LGHNA and CDR2 YSLEER. V was pared by 0 bases and J by 1 base, with 15 bases between. The CDR3 spans 17 residues. The CDR3 DNA is TGCGCCAGCAGCCAAGATTGGGCAGGCGGACTTAACTATGGCTACACCTTC. Protein product: CASSQDWAGGLNYGYTF.

The rearrangement joins TRBV7-2 to TRBJ2-7, with D possibly matching TRBD2 (6 bases). The CDR3 loop spans 14 amino acids. CDR1 and CDR2 from the germline V gene are SGHTA and FQGNSA. Trimming took off 5 bases at V and 2 bases at J, with 13 bases between the two ends. The CDR3, as DNA: TGTGCCAGCAGCGATGGAGGGCCCGCCTACGAGCAGTACTTC. Its protein product is CASSDGGPAYEQYF.

The chain employs TRBV6-2 or TRBV6-3 and TRBJ1-2; TRBD1 matches at 7 bases. J was trimmed by 8 bases and V by 4 bases; bases with no gene match: 4. Germline CDR1 MNHEY, CDR2 SVGEGT. The CDR3 extends over 12 amino acids. CDR3 bases: TGTGCCAGCAGTTCGACAGGGCCGGGCTACACCTTC. Its translation is CASSSTGPGYTF.

The V call is TRBV12-3 or TRBV12-4, the J call TRBJ1-2; D gene unclear. The CDR3 has 15 amino acids. The V and J ends lost 6 bases and 3 bases respectively, with 17 bases between them. The CDR3: CASSRATGQDYGYTF. The CDR3 bases are TGTGCCAGCAGCCGGGCGACTGGCCAGGACTATGGCTACACCTTC.

This clonotype was detected a few times. The chain combines TRBV27 with TRBJ2-3; tentatively, D is TRBD1 or TRBD2 (5 bases each). In germline, CDR1 is MNHEY, CDR2 SMNVEV (reference sequence). V was cut by 2 bases and J by 4 bases, with 19 bases left in between. The length of the CDR3 is 17 residues. This chain's CDR3 is CASSLDVRSQGADTQYF. The CDR3 bases are TGTGCCAGCAGTTTAGATGTTCGCTCTCAGGGAGCAGATACGCAGTATTTT.

V usage is TRBV29-1 and J usage is TRBJ1-3; D is perhaps TRBD1 (6 bases). Germline CDR1 and CDR2: SQVTM and ANQGSEA. The ends were cut back, 4 bases at V and 0 bases at J, with 16 bases in the middle. CDR3 size: 16 residues. Here the CDR3 reads CSVVGGTGNSGNTIYF. CDR3 bases: TGCAGCGTTGTAGGGGGAACAGGGAACTCTGGAAACACCATATATTTT.

This rearrangement joins TRBV2 to TRBJ1-5; D perhaps matches TRBD1 (5 bases). Germline V gene sequence: CDR1 SNHLY, CDR2 FYNNEI. The CDR3 consists of 12 residues. Between the trimmed V and J ends, which lost 8 bases and 4 bases, there was a span of 9 bases. Written as DNA, the CDR3 is TGTGCCAGCGGGGGAACGAATCAGCCCCAGCATTTT. This gives the protein CASGGTNQPQHF.

The chain employs TRBV5-1 and TRBJ2-1, with 9 bases aligning to TRBD1. The CDR3 has 16 residues. Unmatched junction bases numbered 5, after V lost 4 bases and J lost 0 bases. Looked up from germline, CDR1 is SGHRS and CDR2 is YFSETQ. For the CDR3, the DNA is TGCGCCAGCAGCCAAGGGACAGGGAACTCCTACAATGAGCAGTTCTTC. It yields the protein CASSQGTGNSYNEQFF.

The chain joins TRBV6-2 or TRBV6-3 to TRBJ2-7; TRBD2 matches at 12 bases. CDR1 MNHEY and CDR2 SVGEGT come from the germline V gene. The CDR3 has 22 residues. V was clipped by 6 bases and J by 5 bases; unmatched bases: 29. Written as DNA, the CDR3 is TGTGCCAGCAGCTCCCTTTATATGCGGACAGGGAAGACTAGCGGGAGAAGCGACGAGCAGTACTTC. Translating gives CASSSLYMRTGKTSGRSDEQYF.

This clonotype has only a few counts. The rearrangement uses TRBV20-1 and TRBJ2-7; TRBD1 agrees at 9 bases. The junction had 9 bases not matched to a gene; V was cut back by 0 bases and J by 3 bases. CDR1 DFQATT and CDR2 SNEGSKA come from the germline V gene (reference sequence). This CDR3 has 16 residues. DNA of the CDR3: TGCAGTGCTAGAGATCAGGGACAGGGCTTCGGCTACGAGCAGTACTTC. Residues: CSARDQGQGFGYEQYF.

This clonotype turned up a few times. The V call is TRBV20-1, the J call TRBJ1-2; unclear D gene. The germline V gene encodes CDR1 DFQATT and CDR2 SNEGSKA (reference sequence). This CDR3 is built from 13 residues. The CDR3 DNA follows: TGCAGCGCAAAACGGACCTCGGACTATGGCTACACCTTC. It yields the protein CSAKRTSDYGYTF.

The chain recombines TRBV12-3 or TRBV12-4 with TRBJ2-5, with 8 bases lining up with TRBD2. There are 19 residues in the CDR3. V shed 5 bases and J 11 bases; nucleotides not matched to a gene: 28. CDR3 sequence: CASSPQSGSPPSSYNEQYF. The DNA for the CDR3 is TGTGCCAGCAGTCCTCAAAGCGGGAGTCCCCCCAGCTCCTACAATGAGCAGTACTTC.

This CDR3 reads CAISGQGGEETQYF. CDR3 DNA: TGTGCCATCAGTGGGCAAGGGGGAGAAGAGACCCAGTACTTC. This chain links TRBV10-3 with TRBJ2-7; the D gene is possibly TRBD1 (6 bases). The J call could be wrong; TRBJ2-5 is a better fit for the DNA end. The germline V gene has CDR1 ENHRY and CDR2 SYGVKD. This CDR3 spans 14 amino acids.

J is TRBJ2-2 and V is TRBV6-5; D remains unclear. V was pared by 7 bases and J by 5 bases, with 14 bases between. Germline V gene lookup returns CDR1 MNHEY and CDR2 SVGAGI. This CDR3 has 14 residues. CDR3 bases: TGTGCCAGCAAGGTACCGGTTTCAACCGGGGAGCTGTTTTTT. It translates to CASKVPVSTGELFF.

Only a few counts were recorded for this clonotype. The J gene is TRBJ2-3, the V gene TRBV12-3 or TRBV12-4; a possible D gene is TRBD1 (6 bases). The CDR3 length is 16 residues. V was shortened by 7 bases and J by 0 bases, with 17 bases between the two germline ends. CDR3 DNA sequence: TGTGCCAGCAACCTGCCCCGGGACACCAGCACAGATACGCAGTATTTT. Residues: CASNLPRDTSTDTQYF.

The chain couples TRBV4-3 to TRBJ2-7; D gene uncertain. Germline assignment: CDR1 LGHNA and CDR2 YSLEER. CDR3 length: 16 residues. V lost 0 bases to trimming and J lost 3 bases, with 15 bases between them. CDR3 coding DNA: TGCGCCAGCAGCCAAGAATCTGGCGCGGCTAGCTACGAGCAGTACTTC. Protein product: CASSQESGAASYEQYF.

The chain joins TRBV14 to TRBJ1-2; a weak D match, TRBD1 (5 bases). Trimming pared 0 bases from V and 8 bases from J, leaving 16 bases between. This CDR3 spans 15 amino acids. From germline, CDR1 is SGHDN and CDR2 FVKESK. The CDR3 sequence: CASSQDIGGDVGYTF. CDR3 coding DNA: TGTGCCAGCAGCCAAGATATCGGGGGAGATGTGGGCTACACCTTC.

The rearrangement uses TRBV28 and TRBJ2-3; perhaps TRBD1 as D (6 bases). V shed 4 bases and J shed 3 bases, with 14 bases lying between them. Germline V CDR1 and CDR2: MDHEN, SYDVKM. The CDR3 extends over 15 amino acids. The CDR3 region has the DNA TGTGCCAGCAGTTCCCCCGGGACATTTACAGATACGCAGTATTTT. Translation: CASSSPGTFTDTQYF.

The chain carries TRBV28 and TRBJ2-7, with D perhaps being TRBD1 or TRBD2 (5 bases each). The CDR3 extends over 17 amino acids. Germline V gives CDR1 MDHEN, CDR2 SYDVKM. V lost 0 bases, J lost 5 bases, and 20 bases lay in between. The DNA of the CDR3 is TGTGCCAGCAGTTTATGGCCAACCGGGACCCCCTTCGACGAGCAGTACTTC. Its protein is CASSLWPTGTPFDEQYF.